This entry lists 20 T cell receptor beta chains sequenced from one sample in a study of Ad26.COV2.S vaccination and SARS-CoV-2 variants. The method was immunoSEQ multiplex PCR; TCRdb's version includes in-frame clones alone and lacks a portion of them. The table records over 400,000 clones, about 92% of them present only once. Treatment noted: some 20 received Ad26.COV2.S at low or high dose, single or two shots; 5 received placebo; per-sample allocation not given. Sampling took place 63 days after the first vaccine or placebo injection. The sample was peripheral blood, taken in a trial of Ad26.COV2.S vaccine versus placebo. The receptors stem from a person between 18 and 60 years old who received the Ad26.COV2.S COVID-19 vaccine or a placebo.

The rearrangement joins TRBV28 to TRBJ1-4, with 8 bases that match TRBD1. The trim removed 5 bases at V and 4 bases at J, leaving 9 bases unmatched. CDR1 and CDR2 (germline): MDHEN, SYDVKM. The CDR3 extends over 16 amino acids. The CDR3 reads CASSPKPGQVNEKLFF. The CDR3, as DNA: TGTGCCAGCAGTCCTAAACCGGGACAGGTTAATGAAAAACTGTTTTTT.

The chain uses TRBV6-5 and TRBJ2-7; no definite D call. The CDR3 extends over 13 amino acids. Per germline, CDR1 MNHEY and CDR2 SVGAGI. Between the trimmed V and J ends, which lost 6 bases and 6 bases, there was a span of 15 bases. CDR3: CASSTPRPAEQYF. In nucleotides, the CDR3 is TGTGCCAGCAGCACCCCACGGCCCGCCGAGCAGTACTTC.

V gene TRBV30 combines with J gene TRBJ1-2, with D tentatively TRBD1 (5 bases). Germline-derived CDR1 and CDR2 are GTSNPN and SVGIG (reference sequence). Trimming removed 3 bases from V and 3 bases from J, with 11 bases in between. This CDR3 has 13 amino acids. CDR3 sequence reads: CAWSSQGHYGYTF. The CDR3 region has the DNA TGTGCCTGGAGCTCCCAGGGACACTATGGCTACACCTTC.

V is TRBV7-9 and J is TRBJ1-1, with TRBD1 identical over 11 bases. This CDR3 has 12 amino acids. CDR1 and CDR2 from the germline V gene are SEHNR and FQNEAQ (reference sequence). With 11 bases clipped from V and 4 bases from J, the junction kept 3 bases outside the gene matches. The CDR3 sequence: CAGGTGGTEAFF. The CDR3 DNA follows: TGTGCCGGTGGGACAGGGGGCACTGAAGCTTTCTTT.

This clone occurred once. The V gene is TRBV10-3, the J gene TRBJ1-1, with 9 bases identical to TRBD1. This CDR3 is 14 amino acids long. Losses at the gene ends were 6 bases for V and 1 base for J; bases not matched to a gene: 3. Germline V gives CDR1 ENHRY, CDR2 SYGVKD. CDR3 sequence (DNA): TGTGCCATCAGAGGGGGACAGGGGAACACTGAAGCTTTCTTT. This encodes CAIRGGQGNTEAFF.

The chain carries TRBV28 and TRBJ1-4, with 7 bases matching TRBD1. This CDR3 comprises 15 residues. Trimming cost V 1 base and J 7 bases; bases outside gene matches: 6. Germline lookup yields CDR1 MDHEN and CDR2 SYDVKM. CDR3 amino acids: CASSLSRGVGEKLFF. DNA for the CDR3: TGTGCCAGCAGTTTATCCAGGGGGGTGGGTGAAAAACTGTTTTTT.

The chain is built from TRBV13 and TRBJ2-3, with D possibly being TRBD2 (6 bases). Germline lookup yields CDR1 PRHDT and CDR2 FYEKMQ (reference sequence). Trimming pared 5 bases from V and 4 bases from J, leaving 16 bases between. This CDR3 spans 15 amino acids. The CDR3 sequence: CASSRSGGSADTQYF. The CDR3 nucleotides are TGTGCCAGCAGCCGCTCCGGGGGTTCTGCAGATACGCAGTATTTT.

This chain joins TRBV5-1 and TRBJ2-1; no clear D. CDR1 SGHRS and CDR2 YFSETQ come from the germline V gene. The V end was cut by 0 bases, the J end by 1 base, with 5 bases between. CDR3 length: 14 amino acids. CDR3 nucleotide sequence: TGCGCCAGCAGCTTGGTGCCTTCCTACAATGAGCAGTTCTTC. This codes for CASSLVPSYNEQFF.

V usage is TRBV12-3 or TRBV12-4 and J usage is TRBJ2-7; D gene ambiguous. Trimming cost V 6 bases and J 2 bases, with 11 bases left between them. CDR3 size: 13 residues. This CDR3 is CASSLIKPYEQYF. The DNA for the CDR3 is TGTGCCAGCAGCCTTATTAAACCCTACGAGCAGTACTTC.

This chain connects TRBV7-8 to TRBJ2-7, with 7 bases aligning to TRBD2. Germline values: CDR1 SGHVS, CDR2 FQNEAQ. V shed 1 base and J 4 bases; nucleotides not matched to a gene: 7. This CDR3 has 15 residues. The chain's CDR3 is CASSLGLAGPYEQYF. CDR3 coding DNA: TGTGCCAGCAGCTTAGGACTAGCTGGTCCTTACGAGCAGTACTTC.

The V and J genes are TRBV14 and TRBJ1-2; TRBD1 matches 7 bases. Germline V lookup: CDR1 SGHDN, CDR2 FVKESK. The CDR3 runs to 17 residues. V lost 0 bases and J lost 4; bases outside the gene matches: 11. The CDR3 here is CASSQDRDRYWSYGYTF. In DNA, the CDR3 is TGTGCCAGCAGCCAAGATCGGGACAGATATTGGTCCTATGGCTACACCTTC.

The DNA for the CDR3 is TGTGCCAGCAGTTCCCCCAACCTAGCGGCTGGGGCCAACGTCCTGACTTTC. This translates into CASSSPNLAAGANVLTF. V gene TRBV27 combines with J gene TRBJ2-6; 7 bases are a match to TRBD2. The CDR3 runs 17 residues. V shed 4 bases, J shed 2 bases, and the junction held 8 bases outside the gene matches. Germline V gives CDR1 MNHEY, CDR2 SMNVEV (reference sequence).

The CDR3 DNA sequence: TGTGCCAGCAGCGAACTTCCGCTAGCGGGGGCCTACAATGAGCAGTTCTTC. Its protein product is CASSELPLAGAYNEQFF. V gene TRBV9 combines with J gene TRBJ2-1, with 10 bases lining up with TRBD2. Germline V gene data show CDR1 as SGDLS and CDR2 as YYNGEE. This CDR3 has 17 amino acids. The J segment lost 2 bases and the V segment lost 3 bases, leaving 8 bases of the junction unmatched.

This rearrangement joins TRBV21-1 to TRBJ1-2; TRBD1, as called in the table, went unchecked against the DNA. TRBV21-1 is a documented pseudogene. The CDR3 extends over 16 amino acids. The DNA of the CDR3 is TGTGCCAGCCCCCGGGACAGACACTCCGCTAACTATGGCTACACCTTC. This translates into CASPRDRHSANYGYTF.

The V and J genes are TRBV3-1 (or the pseudogene TRBV3-2) and TRBJ2-1; 8 nucleotides align to TRBD2. The V gene's germline CDR1 is LGHDT and CDR2 YNNKEL (reference sequence). CDR3 size: 16 residues. V shed 6 bases, J shed 10 bases, and the junction held 17 bases outside the gene matches. DNA of the CDR3: TGTGCCAGCAGTAGAAAGGGGGTCTGCGGGAGGAGCGAGCAGTTCTTC. This translates into CASSRKGVCGRSEQFF.

This clone has only a few counts. V gene TRBV27 combines with J gene TRBJ2-2; 13 positions match TRBD2. V was clipped by 5 bases and J by 6 bases; unmatched bases: 3. CDR3 length: 15 amino acids. Germline CDR1 MNHEY, CDR2 SMNVEV (reference sequence). CDR3 in DNA: TGTGCCAGCAGTCTAACTAGCGGGAGGGCCGGGGAGCTGTTTTTT. The encoded protein is CASSLTSGRAGELFF.

This clone was counted only a few times. Other DNA sequences from this sample encode an identical CDR3 as well. The chain joins TRBV5-6 to TRBJ2-1, with D unclear. With 0 bases removed from V and 0 bases from J, the gap between germline ends came to 7 bases. Germline-derived CDR1 and CDR2 are SGHDT and YYEEEE. This CDR3 spans 15 amino acids. CDR3 protein: CASSLGPSSYNEQFF. The CDR3, as DNA: TGTGCCAGCAGCTTGGGTCCCAGCTCCTACAATGAGCAGTTCTTC.

V is TRBV3-1 (or the pseudogene TRBV3-2) and J is TRBJ2-6; D is uncertain. The CDR3 spans 19 residues. The germline CDR1 and CDR2 sequences are LGHDT and YNNKEL (reference sequence). The germline V and J ends were trimmed by 3 bases and 1 base, with 19 bases remaining between them. The CDR3 loop is CASSHIPDGQVSGANVLTF. CDR3 bases: TGTGCCAGCAGCCATATCCCCGACGGTCAAGTTTCTGGGGCCAACGTCCTGACTTTC.

The CDR3 reads CASSLFLDRNEKLFF. As DNA, the CDR3 is TGCGCCAGCAGCTTGTTTTTGGACAGAAATGAAAAACTGTTTTTT. The rearrangement links TRBV5-1 to TRBJ1-4; a possible D gene is TRBD1 (6 bases). The CDR3 contains 15 residues. V lost 1 base and J lost 5, with 12 bases in between. Germline V gene data show CDR1 as SGHRS and CDR2 as YFSETQ.

The chain couples TRBV19 to TRBJ2-2; TRBD2 agrees at 13 bases. V dropped 4 bases and J dropped 5; count of bases not matched to a gene: 7. The CDR3 contains 17 residues. CDR1 and CDR2 (germline): LNHDA, SQIVND (reference sequence). The CDR3 DNA is TGTGCCAGTAGTACCGGACTAGCGGGAGTCGGGACCGGGGAGCTGTTTTTT. As protein: CASSTGLAGVGTGELFF. The whole variable domain, remainder taken from reference TRBV19 and TRBJ2-2, is DGGITQSPKYLFRKEGQNVTLSCEQNLNHDAMYWYRQDPGQGLRLIYYSQIVNDFQKGDIAEGYSVSREKKESFPLTVTSAQKNPTAFYLCASSTGLAGVGTGELFFGEGSRLTVL.